The rows below give T cell receptor beta chains drawn from one sample of a study of spatial heterogeneity in lung cancer. From the 5' RACE reads, TCRdb called clonotypes with MiXCR, one entry per CDR3 protein. The sample contains over 45,000 distinct CDR3 sequences, approximately 5% of which appear only once. Sequenced material: PBMCs, taken at surgery. The receptors were gathered from a male donor with early-stage non-small cell lung cancer. The CDR3 runs from the conserved cysteine through the conserved F or W. D genes are given only for firm matches. Only part of the rows carry a size: once, few, many, or a class if the clone is expanded.

V gene	D gene	clone size	J gene	CDR3 DNA	CDR3 protein
TRBV20-1	.	.	TRBJ1-5	TGCAGTGCTAGAGTGGCAGGAGCAAAGAATAGCAATCAGCCCCAGCATTTT	CSARVAGAKNSNQPQHF
TRBV4-1	.	many	TRBJ1-2	TGCGCCAGCAGCCAAGATTGGCAGAACTATGGCTACACCTTC	CASSQDWQNYGYTF
TRBV7-6	.	.	TRBJ2-5	TGTGCCAGCAGCTTCGGCCAGAGACAAGAGACCCAGTACTTC	CASSFGQRQETQYF
TRBV11-2	.	few	TRBJ2-2	TGTGCCAGCAGCTCCGGCACCGGGGAGCTGTTTTTT	CASSSGTGELFF
TRBV7-2	TRBD1	many	TRBJ1-2	TGTGCCAGCAGCTTAAGGCTTCAGGGGGCTTCTGGCTACACCTTC	CASSLRLQGASGYTF
TRBV9	.	many	TRBJ1-2	TGTGCCAGCAGCGTAGCTCAGTCGGGCTACACCTTC	CASSVAQSGYTF
TRBV5-1	.	many	TRBJ2-7	TGCGCCAGCAGCTTGGGGGGAGACGAGCAGTACTTC	CASSLGGDEQYF
TRBV7-9	.	many	TRBJ2-1	TGTGCCAGCAGCTTAACCCAGCTGGAGCAGTTCTTC	CASSLTQLEQFF
TRBV27	.	many	TRBJ1-6	TGTGCCAGCAGTCGAAAGTGGGACTTTAATTCACCCCTCCACTTT	CASSRKWDFNSPLHF
TRBV5-1	.	many	TRBJ2-3	TGCGCCAGCAGCATCCGACCGCAGGGAGGCACAGATACGCAGTATTTT	CASSIRPQGGTDTQYF
TRBV4-1	.	many	TRBJ1-6	TGCGCCAGCAGCCAAGTCATGGCAAATTCACCCCTCCACTTT	CASSQVMANSPLHF
TRBV5-5	.	.	TRBJ2-1	TGTGCCAGCAGCTTGACGGACCTTCCTAGCTCCTACAATGAGCAGTTCTTC	CASSLTDLPSSYNEQFF
TRBV27	TRBD1	many	TRBJ2-7	TGTGCCAGCAGTTCCCCTTCTGGACAGGGGGTCTACGAGCAGTACTTC	CASSSPSGQGVYEQYF
TRBV25-1	TRBD1	.	TRBJ1-1	TGTGCCAGCAGTGGGCTTACAGGGGCCTTGAACACTGAAGCTTTCTTT	CASSGLTGALNTEAFF
TRBV6-5	TRBD1	many	TRBJ1-2	TGTGCCAGCACACCCCAAGGGACAGGGGAAGGCGGCTACACCTTC	CASTPQGTGEGGYTF
TRBV6-1	.	many	TRBJ1-5	TGTGCCAGCATACAGTCGAGCAATCAGCCCCAGCATTTT	CASIQSSNQPQHF
TRBV10-2	.	many	TRBJ1-2	TGCGCCAGCAGTGAGTCCGGAAGTTATGGCTACACCTTC	CASSESGSYGYTF
TRBV20-1	TRBD2	.	TRBJ2-3	TGCAGTGCTAGAGTGGGTAGCGGGACGGGCACAGATACGCAGTATTTT	CSARVGSGTGTDTQYF
TRBV7-9	TRBD1	.	TRBJ2-1	TGTGCCAGTCGAGGAGGGACAGGGGGAACGGATGAGCAGTTCTTC	CASRGGTGGTDEQFF
TRBV7-2	TRBD1	few	TRBJ2-7	TGTGCCAGCAGCTTAATGGGGACAGCCGACTCGGGGGAGCAGTACTTC	CASSLMGTADSGEQYF
TRBV2	.	few	TRBJ1-2	TGTGCCACCAAAACCGGGATGACATATGGCTACACCTTC	CATKTGMTYGYTF
TRBV7-8	.	many	TRBJ1-4	TGTGCCAGCAGCGCCGAGGTGGCGGATGAAAAACTGTTTTTT	CASSAEVADEKLFF
TRBV30	.	many	TRBJ1-1	TGTGCCTGGAGTCCTAGGGGGAGGACTGAAGCTTTCTTT	CAWSPRGRTEAFF
TRBV7-6	.	many	TRBJ2-3	TGTGCCAGCAGCCTCGATCTTAAGGCAAGGGGGGGTAAAGTGACAGATACGCAGTATTTT	CASSLDLKARGGKVTDTQYF
TRBV7-2	.	many	TRBJ1-2	TGTGCCAGCAGCCTCTACTACAGGGAGACTGGCTACACCTTC	CASSLYYRETGYTF
TRBV7-9	TRBD2	many	TRBJ2-1	TGTGCAGCGGGGGTCGACGAGAGGTCCTACAATGAGCAGTTCTTC	CAAGVDERSYNEQFF
TRBV7-9	.	many	TRBJ2-1	TGTGCCAGCAGCTTAAAAAGAGAGCAGTTCTTC	CASSLKREQFF
TRBV7-9	.	.	TRBJ2-7	TGTGCCAGCAGCTTAGTTGGGGTTTTCTCCTACGAGCAGTACTTC	CASSLVGVFSYEQYF
TRBV18	.	few	TRBJ2-3	TGTGCCAGCTCCCCCGAGCGAGGTACGCAGTATTTT	CASSPERGTQYF
TRBV9	.	once	TRBJ1-6	TGTGCCAGCAGCCTTGATACAGGGAATAATTCACCCCTCCACTTT	CASSLDTGNNSPLHF
TRBV11-2	.	many	TRBJ2-1	TGTGCCAGCAGCGACTGGACGGGCTACTACAATGAGCAGTTCTTC	CASSDWTGYYNEQFF
TRBV6-5	.	.	TRBJ1-1	TGTGCCAGCAGACACAAGAACACTGAAGCTTTCTTT	CASRHKNTEAFF
TRBV7-3	.	.	TRBJ2-1	TGTGCCAGCAGCTTAGAAAGGGCCTACAATGAGCAGTTCTTC	CASSLERAYNEQFF
TRBV7-2	.	few	TRBJ1-2	TGTGCCAGCAGCTTAGCCCCAGGGATGTCATCAAAGGGCTACACCTTC	CASSLAPGMSSKGYTF
TRBV28	.	many	TRBJ1-1	TGTGCCAGCAGAACACAGGTGAACACTGAAGCTTTCTTT	CASRTQVNTEAFF
TRBV25-1	TRBD1	few	TRBJ2-5	TGTGCCAGCAGGCTAGGGACAGGACACCAAGAGACCCAGTACTTC	CASRLGTGHQETQYF
TRBV20-1	.	few	TRBJ1-5	TGCAGTGCAATGGGGCAGGGCGATCAGCCCCAGCATTTT	CSAMGQGDQPQHF
TRBV29-1	.	many	TRBJ2-1	TGCAGCGTTAAAGACGGGAGTTCCGAGCAGTTCTTC	CSVKDGSSEQFF
TRBV28	.	many	TRBJ1-4	TGTGCCAGCAGTCTCATTGGGAGGGGTAATGAAAAACTGTTTTTT	CASSLIGRGNEKLFF
TRBV10-3	TRBD2	many	TRBJ2-1	TGTGCCATCAGTGAGTCGACTAGCGGGATAAATGAGCAGTTCTTC	CAISESTSGINEQFF
TRBV7-6	TRBD2	many	TRBJ2-7	TGTGCCAGCAGCTTAGCTTTAGCGGGAGGGCCCGACGAGCAGTACTTC	CASSLALAGGPDEQYF
TRBV7-9	.	many	TRBJ2-7	TGTGCCAGCAGCTCGCGAGACAGTCGCGAGCAGTACTTC	CASSSRDSREQYF
TRBV10-3	.	many	TRBJ2-5	TGTGCCATCAGCGATGGACAGTTACAAGAGACCCAGTACTTC	CAISDGQLQETQYF